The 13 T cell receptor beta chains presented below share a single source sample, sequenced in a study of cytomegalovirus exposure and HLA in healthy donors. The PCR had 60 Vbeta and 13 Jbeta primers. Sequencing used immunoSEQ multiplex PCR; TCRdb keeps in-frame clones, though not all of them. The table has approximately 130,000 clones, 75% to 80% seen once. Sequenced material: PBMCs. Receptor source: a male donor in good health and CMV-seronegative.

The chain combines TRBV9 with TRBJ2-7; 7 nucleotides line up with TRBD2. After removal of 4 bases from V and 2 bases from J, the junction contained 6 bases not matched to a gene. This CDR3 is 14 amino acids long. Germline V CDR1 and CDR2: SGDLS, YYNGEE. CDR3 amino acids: CASSLRGGPYEQYF. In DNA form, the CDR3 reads TGTGCCAGCAGCCTTCGCGGGGGACCCTACGAGCAGTACTTC.

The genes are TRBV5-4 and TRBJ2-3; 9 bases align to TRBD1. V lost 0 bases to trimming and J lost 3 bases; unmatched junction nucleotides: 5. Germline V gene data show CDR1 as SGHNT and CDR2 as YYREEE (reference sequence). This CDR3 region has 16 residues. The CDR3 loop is CASSLGGTGRTDTQYF. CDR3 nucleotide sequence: TGTGCCAGCAGCTTGGGTGGGACAGGGAGGACAGATACGCAGTATTTT.

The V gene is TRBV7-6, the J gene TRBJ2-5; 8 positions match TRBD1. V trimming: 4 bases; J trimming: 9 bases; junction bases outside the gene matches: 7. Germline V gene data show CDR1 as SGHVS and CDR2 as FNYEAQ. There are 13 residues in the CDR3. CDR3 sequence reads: CASSSQGAGAQYF. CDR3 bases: TGTGCCAGCAGCTCGCAGGGGGCCGGGGCCCAGTACTTC. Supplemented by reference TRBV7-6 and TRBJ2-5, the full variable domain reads GAGVSQSPRYKVTKRGQDVALRCDPISGHVSLYWYRQALGQGPEFLTYFNYEAQQDKSGLPNDRFSAERPEGSISTLTIQRTEQRDSAMYRCASSSQGAGAQYFGPGTRLLVL.

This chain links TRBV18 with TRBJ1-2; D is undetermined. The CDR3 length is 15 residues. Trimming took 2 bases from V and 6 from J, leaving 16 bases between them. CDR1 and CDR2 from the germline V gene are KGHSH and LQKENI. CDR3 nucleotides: TGTGCCAGCTCACCAGGTAACAGTGCCACCGATGGCTACACCTTC. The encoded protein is CASSPGNSATDGYTF.

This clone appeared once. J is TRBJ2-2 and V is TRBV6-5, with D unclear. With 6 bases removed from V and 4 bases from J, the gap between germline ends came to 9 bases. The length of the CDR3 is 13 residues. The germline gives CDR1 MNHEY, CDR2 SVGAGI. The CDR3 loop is CASSRYSTGELFF. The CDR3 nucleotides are TGTGCCAGCAGCCGCTATTCCACCGGGGAGCTGTTTTTT.

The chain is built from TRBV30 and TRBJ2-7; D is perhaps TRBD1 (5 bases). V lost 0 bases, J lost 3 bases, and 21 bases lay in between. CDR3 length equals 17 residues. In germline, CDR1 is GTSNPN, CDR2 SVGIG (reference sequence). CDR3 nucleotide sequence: TGTGCCTGGAGTGTAAAGATTGGGGCATCTTATTTCTACGAGCAGTACTTC. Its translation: CAWSVKIGASYFYEQYF.

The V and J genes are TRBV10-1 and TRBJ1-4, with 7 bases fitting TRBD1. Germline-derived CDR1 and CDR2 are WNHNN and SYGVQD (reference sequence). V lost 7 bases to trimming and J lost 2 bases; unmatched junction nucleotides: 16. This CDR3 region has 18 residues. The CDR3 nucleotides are TGCGCCAGCACCCCTTGGGTGAGGGGGCGAAGGACTAATGAAAAACTGTTTTTT. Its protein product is CASTPWVRGRRTNEKLFF.

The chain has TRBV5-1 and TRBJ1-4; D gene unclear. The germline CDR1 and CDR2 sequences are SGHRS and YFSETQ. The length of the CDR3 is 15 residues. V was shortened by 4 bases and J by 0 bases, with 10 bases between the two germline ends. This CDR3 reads CASSHTVATNEKLFF. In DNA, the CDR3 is TGCGCCAGCAGCCACACCGTCGCAACTAATGAAAAACTGTTTTTT.

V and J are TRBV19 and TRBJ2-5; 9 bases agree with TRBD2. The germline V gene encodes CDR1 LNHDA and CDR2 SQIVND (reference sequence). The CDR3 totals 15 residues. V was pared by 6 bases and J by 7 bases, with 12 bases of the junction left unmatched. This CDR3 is CASRAVRGGVGTQYF. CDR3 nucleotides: TGTGCCAGTAGGGCGGTGCGGGGGGGCGTCGGGACCCAGTACTTC.

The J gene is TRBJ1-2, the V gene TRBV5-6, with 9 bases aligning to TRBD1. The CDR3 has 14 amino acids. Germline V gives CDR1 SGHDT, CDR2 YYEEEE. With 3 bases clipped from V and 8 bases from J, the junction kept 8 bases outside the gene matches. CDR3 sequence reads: CASSYNRGREGYTF. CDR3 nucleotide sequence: TGTGCCAGCAGCTACAACAGGGGGCGAGAGGGCTACACCTTC.

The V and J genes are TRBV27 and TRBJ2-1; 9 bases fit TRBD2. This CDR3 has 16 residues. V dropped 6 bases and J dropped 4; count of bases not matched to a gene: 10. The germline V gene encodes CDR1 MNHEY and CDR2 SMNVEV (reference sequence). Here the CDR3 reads CASSAGAGGPYNEQFF. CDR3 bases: TGTGCCAGCAGCGCGGGGGCGGGGGGGCCTTACAATGAGCAGTTCTTC.

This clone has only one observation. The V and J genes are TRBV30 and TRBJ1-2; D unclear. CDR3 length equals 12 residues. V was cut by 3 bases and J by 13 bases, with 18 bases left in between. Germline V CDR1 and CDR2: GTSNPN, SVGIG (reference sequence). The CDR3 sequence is CAWRAASRWSTF. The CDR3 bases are TGTGCCTGGAGAGCCGCGTCTCGTTGGAGCACCTTC. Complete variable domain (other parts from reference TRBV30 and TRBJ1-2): SQTIHQWPATLVQPVGSPLSLECTVEGTSNPNLYWYRQAAGRGLQLLFYSVGIGQISSEVPQNLSASRPQDRQFILSSKKLLLSDSGFYLCAWRAASRWSTFGSGTRLTVV.

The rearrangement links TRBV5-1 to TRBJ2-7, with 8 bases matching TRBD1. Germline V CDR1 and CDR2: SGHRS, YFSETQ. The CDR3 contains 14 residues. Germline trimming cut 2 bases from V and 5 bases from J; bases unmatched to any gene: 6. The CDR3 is CASSFWTGPHEQYF. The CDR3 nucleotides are TGCGCCAGCAGCTTTTGGACAGGGCCCCACGAGCAGTACTTC.